The clone carrying this T cell receptor beta chain has only a few counts. The data originate from a study of T cell responses to AZD1222 COVID-19 vaccine. The germline gives CDR1 MDHEN, CDR2 SYDVKM. The germline V and J ends were trimmed by 2 bases and 6 bases, with 8 bases remaining between them. The CDR3 totals 12 residues. Sequencing used immunoSEQ multiplex PCR; TCRdb keeps in-frame clones, though not all of them. Here the sample spans approximately 130,000 clones, under 95% being singletons. The receptor comes from an adult in good health. The starting material was peripheral blood, obtained on day 0 of AZD1222 vaccination. The gene calls are TRBV28 and TRBJ2-7; no definite D call. This CDR3 is CASSLTASEQYF. The CDR3 region has the DNA TGTGCCAGCAGTTTAACAGCCAGCGAGCAGTACTTC.